The entry that follows covers one TCR beta chain sequence. The antigen remains undetermined. Per sorted-subset replicate PCR, input was around 220 ng DNA, representing about 32,000 T cell genomes. Only in-frame clones appear in the TCRdb table, and some are missing; sequencing was by immunoSEQ multiplex PCR. Of about 640,000 clones listed, roughly 78% are singletons. The data stem from a study of shared clonotypes between healthy human individuals. Broader study findings: What limited the represented genetic and exposure-history diversity was the small number of donors.

The sequence was collected from a woman in her twenties or thirties in good health. Sequencing was done on a sample of memory CD4+ T cells sorted from blood. Subset given: CD45RA-negative fraction.

The CDR3 is CASSPTNLRNYGYTF. The CDR3, as DNA: TGTGCCAGCAGTCCTACGAACCTCAGGAACTATGGCTACACCTTC. V gene TRBV27 combines with J gene TRBJ1-2; D is uncertain. Germline V gives CDR1 MNHEY, CDR2 SMNVEV (reference sequence). CDR3 length: 15 amino acids. The ends were cut back, 5 bases at V and 2 bases at J, with 15 bases in the middle.